Listed below are T cell receptor beta chains from one sample, sequenced in a study of blood T cell repertoires in COVID-19. Profiled with immunoSEQ multiplex PCR; TCRdb holds only in-frame clones, not every one. The repertoire consists of hundreds of thousands of clones, with roughly 79% occurring once and the leading ten covering 7.5% to 8%. The sequencing sample was made of peripheral blood. These TCRs come from a woman older than 75 with COVID-19, enrolled during active disease. Both conserved end residues are part of each CDR3. A D gene is named only where the DNA matches it firmly. Clone size is shown for a subset of rows, as once, few, many or a class of expanded clone.

v_call	d_call	clone_size	j_call	cdr3_aa	cdr3_nt
TRBV7-3	TRBD1	.	TRBJ2-2	CASSPFPTGGVGELFF	TGTGCCAGCAGCCCATTCCCCACAGGGGGCGTCGGGGAGCTGTTTTTT
TRBV2	.	.	TRBJ1-3	CASKITGNTIYF	TGTGCCAGCAAAATTACTGGAAACACCATATATTTT
TRBV18	TRBD1	.	TRBJ1-2	CASSPLDRANYGYTF	TGTGCCAGCTCACCACTGGACAGGGCTAACTATGGCTACACCTTC
TRBV5-8	TRBD1	.	TRBJ1-2	CASTWDRNYGYTF	TGTGCCAGCACTTGGGACAGAAACTATGGCTACACCTTC
TRBV6-5	TRBD2	.	TRBJ2-3	CASSPHAGDEDTQYF	TGTGCCAGCAGCCCCCACGCGGGGGATGAGGATACGCAGTATTTT
TRBV14	TRBD1	.	TRBJ1-2	CASSLRPGTGALLTGYGYTF	TGTGCCAGCAGCCTGCGACCTGGGACAGGGGCCCTATTAACTGGCTATGGCTACACCTTC
TRBV4-3	TRBD2	.	TRBJ2-5	CASSQGLAGGQETQYF	TGCGCCAGCAGCCAGGGACTAGCGGGAGGGCAAGAGACCCAGTACTTC
TRBV10-3	TRBD1	.	TRBJ1-2	CAISEPGDSRYGYTF	TGTGCCATCAGTGAGCCAGGGGACAGCCGTTATGGCTACACCTTC
TRBV6-4	TRBD1	.	TRBJ1-2	CATWTGDESGYTF	TGTGCCACCTGGACAGGGGATGAGAGTGGCTACACCTTC
TRBV7-6	TRBD2	.	TRBJ2-3	CASSLGGLASDTQYF	TGTGCCAGCAGCTTAGGGGGACTAGCGTCAGATACGCAGTATTTT
TRBV10-3	.	.	TRBJ1-5	CAISETNQPQHF	TGTGCCATCAGTGAGACTAATCAGCCCCAGCATTTT
TRBV5-1	.	few	TRBJ1-4	CASSRGGTPNEKLFF	TGCGCCAGCAGCCGGGGAGGGACCCCTAATGAAAAACTGTTTTTT
TRBV28	TRBD1	.	TRBJ1-4	CASRLTGPNYEKLFF	TGTGCCAGCAGACTGACAGGGCCAAATTATGAAAAACTGTTTTTT
TRBV7-9	TRBD1	.	TRBJ1-6	CASLGTGNSPLHF	TGTGCCAGCCTTGGGACAGGCAATTCACCCCTCCACTTT
TRBV6-2/TRBV6-3	TRBD2	.	TRBJ2-5	CASSYSGRDETQYF	TGTGCCAGCAGTTATAGCGGGAGGGATGAGACCCAGTACTTC
TRBV28	TRBD1	.	TRBJ1-2	CASSPVPRTGIGRGGYTF	TGTGCCAGCAGTCCTGTCCCCCGGACAGGGATTGGCCGTGGTGGCTACACCTTC
TRBV27	.	.	TRBJ2-3	CASSLIDSTDTQYF	TGTGCCAGCAGTTTAATAGATAGCACAGATACGCAGTATTTT
TRBV5-1	.	.	TRBJ2-7	CASSLDNSYEQYF	TGCGCCAGCAGCTTGGACAACTCCTACGAGCAGTACTTC
TRBV5-1	.	.	TRBJ2-2	CASSPSGQRAGELFF	TGCGCCAGCAGCCCCAGCGGACAGCGCGCCGGGGAGCTGTTTTTT
TRBV5-1	TRBD2	.	TRBJ2-3	CASSLASAGGTDTQYF	TGCGCCAGCAGCTTGGCCTCGGCGGGAGGCACAGATACGCAGTATTTT
TRBV28	TRBD1	.	TRBJ1-6	CASSSGQGMNSPLHF	TGTGCCAGCAGCAGCGGACAGGGGATGAATTCACCCCTCCACTTT
TRBV19	.	.	TRBJ1-1	CASSQTGLGNTEAFF	TGTGCCAGTAGCCAAACAGGGTTGGGGAACACTGAAGCTTTCTTT
TRBV2	TRBD1	.	TRBJ2-3	CATRGDRLRTDTQYF	TGTGCCACCCGAGGGGACAGGCTCCGGACAGATACGCAGTATTTT
TRBV13	.	.	TRBJ1-6	CASLSPRPNNSPLHF	TGTGCCAGTTTATCCCCGCGGCCGAATAATTCACCCCTCCACTTT
TRBV28	.	.	TRBJ1-2	CATVERQRRGYTF	TGTGCCACCGTCGAAAGACAACGCAGAGGCTACACCTTC
TRBV12-5	TRBD1	.	TRBJ1-3	CASAMTGHGNTIYF	TGTGCTAGTGCCATGACAGGGCACGGAAACACCATATATTTT
TRBV18	.	.	TRBJ1-2	CASSHPGVVVGYTF	TGTGCCAGCTCCCATCCCGGGGTTGTCGTTGGCTACACCTTC
TRBV4-2	TRBD2	.	TRBJ2-5	CASSRGLENTQYF	TGTGCCAGCAGCCGCGGACTAGAAAACACCCAGTACTTC
TRBV3-1/TRBV3-2	TRBD1	.	TRBJ1-1	CASSLGQGAGNTEAFF	TGTGCCAGCAGCTTAGGACAGGGGGCTGGGAACACTGAAGCTTTCTTT
TRBV3-1/TRBV3-2	TRBD1	.	TRBJ1-1	CASSQRDRTTEAFF	TGTGCCAGCAGCCAACGGGACAGGACCACTGAAGCTTTCTTT
TRBV19	TRBD2	.	TRBJ2-1	CATWGLGNEQFF	TGTGCCACCTGGGGACTAGGGAATGAGCAGTTCTTC
TRBV6-6	.	.	TRBJ1-1	CAIIRRTEAFF	TGTGCCATCATCCGACGGACAGAAGCTTTCTTT
TRBV11-2	.	.	TRBJ2-5	CASSADGTPQETQYF	TGTGCCAGCAGCGCCGACGGGACTCCTCAAGAGACCCAGTACTTC
TRBV27	.	.	TRBJ1-4	CASSYEAFATNEKLFF	TGTGCCAGCAGTTACGAAGCCTTTGCAACTAATGAAAAACTGTTTTTT
TRBV12-3/TRBV12-4	.	.	TRBJ1-5	CASSLRGPQHF	TGTGCCAGCAGTTTAAGGGGGCCCCAGCATTTT
TRBV27	.	.	TRBJ1-6	CASSLGPPSGHNNSPLHF	TGTGCCAGCAGTTTGGGCCCGCCATCGGGACATAATAATTCACCCCTCCACTTT